This T cell receptor beta chain stems from a study of T cells in Graves' hyperthyroidism and ophthalmopathy. This clonotype was recorded many times. Amplification yielded TCR beta CDR3 regions, with RNA transcripts as the source. First-round RT-PCR with HTBI primers amplified the TCR CDR3 region. In TCRdb, the multiplex PCR reads were re-called with MiXCR into one record per CDR3 protein. The sample holds about 360,000 distinct CDR3 sequences; 15% to 20% are singletons and the top ten take around 4%. The authors deemed Graves' hyperthyroidism stable absent ophthalmopathy progression within 18 months. PBMCs were derived from about 10 ml fresh peripheral blood. The CDR3 spans 13 residues. V was trimmed by 6 bases and J by 5 bases, leaving 14 bases between them. In germline, CDR1 is PRHDT, CDR2 FYEKMQ (reference sequence).

The sample consisted of blood. V is TRBV13 and J is TRBJ2-7; tentative D call: TRBD2 (5 bases). The source of this sequence is a woman aged 18 to 35 with Graves' hyperthyroidism. The chain's CDR3 is CASSPNPGDEQYF. The CDR3 DNA reads as TGTGCCAGCAGTCCTAACCCCGGGGACGAGCAGTACTTC.